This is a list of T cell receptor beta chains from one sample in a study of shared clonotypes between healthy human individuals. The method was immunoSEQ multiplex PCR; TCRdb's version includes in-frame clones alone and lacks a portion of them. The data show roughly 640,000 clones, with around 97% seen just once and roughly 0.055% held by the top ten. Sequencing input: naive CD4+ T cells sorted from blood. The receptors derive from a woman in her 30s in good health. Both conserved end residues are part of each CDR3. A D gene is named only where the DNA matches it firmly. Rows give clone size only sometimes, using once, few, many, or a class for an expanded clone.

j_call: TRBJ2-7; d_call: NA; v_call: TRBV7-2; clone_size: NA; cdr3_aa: CASSLVDHYEQYF; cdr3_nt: TGTGCCAGCAGCTTAGTGGACCACTACGAGCAGTACTTC
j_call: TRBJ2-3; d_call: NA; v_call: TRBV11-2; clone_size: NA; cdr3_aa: CASSLDPSSYRADTQYF; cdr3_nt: TGTGCCAGCAGCTTAGATCCCTCTAGCTATAGAGCAGATACGCAGTATTTT
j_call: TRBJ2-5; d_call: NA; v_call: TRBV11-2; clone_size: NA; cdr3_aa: CASSLGWDSRETQYF; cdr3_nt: TGTGCCAGCAGCTTAGGCTGGGACTCTAGGGAGACCCAGTACTTC
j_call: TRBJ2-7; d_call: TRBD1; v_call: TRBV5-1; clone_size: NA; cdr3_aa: CASSGQGRNEQYF; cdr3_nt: TGCGCCAGCAGTGGACAGGGTCGCAACGAGCAGTACTTC
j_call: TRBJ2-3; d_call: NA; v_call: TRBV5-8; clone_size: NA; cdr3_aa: CASSLLRDSSTDTQYF; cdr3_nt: TGTGCCAGCAGCTTGTTGCGGGACTCTAGCACAGATACGCAGTATTTT
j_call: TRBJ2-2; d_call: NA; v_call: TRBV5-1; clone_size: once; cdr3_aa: CASKPGARPTGELFF; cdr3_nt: TGCGCCAGCAAACCGGGGGCGCGGCCGACCGGGGAGCTGTTTTTT
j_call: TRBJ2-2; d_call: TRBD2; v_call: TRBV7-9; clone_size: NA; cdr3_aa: CASSLIPGLAGVGGELFF; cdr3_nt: TGTGCCAGCAGCTTAATCCCGGGACTAGCGGGAGTCGGAGGGGAGCTGTTTTTT
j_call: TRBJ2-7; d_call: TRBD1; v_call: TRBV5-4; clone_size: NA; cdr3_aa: CASSLGTGLPYEQYF; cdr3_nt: TGTGCCAGCAGCTTAGGGACAGGTCTGCCCTACGAGCAGTACTTC
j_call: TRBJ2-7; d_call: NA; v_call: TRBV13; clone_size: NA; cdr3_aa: CASSLGPGLRLLDF; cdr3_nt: TGTGCCAGCAGCTTAGGCCCGGGACTCCGATTACTGGACTTC
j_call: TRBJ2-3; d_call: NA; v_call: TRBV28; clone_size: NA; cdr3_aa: CASSEVGVPKGTDTQYF; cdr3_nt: TGTGCCAGCAGTGAAGTGGGCGTCCCAAAGGGCACAGATACGCAGTATTTT
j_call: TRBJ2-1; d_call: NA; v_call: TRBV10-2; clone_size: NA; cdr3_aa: CASKPPGPRAYNEQFF; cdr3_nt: TGCGCCAGCAAACCTCCTGGGCCCCGGGCCTACAATGAGCAGTTCTTC
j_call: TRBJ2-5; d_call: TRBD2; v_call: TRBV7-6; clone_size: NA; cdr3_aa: CASSLASGETQYF; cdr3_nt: TGTGCCAGCAGCTTAGCTAGCGGGGAGACCCAGTACTTC
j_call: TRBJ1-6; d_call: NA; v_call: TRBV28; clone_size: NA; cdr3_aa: CASRARAGSHLHF; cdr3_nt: TGTGCCAGCAGGGCCAGGGCCGGCTCCCACCTCCACTTT
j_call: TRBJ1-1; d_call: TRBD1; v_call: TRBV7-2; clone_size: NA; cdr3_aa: CASSPDRGMNTEAFF; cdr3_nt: TGTGCCAGCAGCCCGGACAGGGGGATGAACACTGAAGCTTTCTTT
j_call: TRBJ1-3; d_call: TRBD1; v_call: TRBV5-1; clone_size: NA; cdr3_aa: CASSVGQGLGNTIYF; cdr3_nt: TGCGCCAGCAGCGTTGGACAGGGGCTAGGAAACACCATATATTTT
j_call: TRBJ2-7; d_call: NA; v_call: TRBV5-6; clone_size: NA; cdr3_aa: CASSAGIGGYEQYF; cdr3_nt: TGTGCCAGCAGCGCCGGGATAGGGGGCTACGAGCAGTACTTC
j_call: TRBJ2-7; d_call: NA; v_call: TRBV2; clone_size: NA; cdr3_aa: CASSNWKVEQYF; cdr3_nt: TGTGCCAGCAGTAACTGGAAGGTGGAGCAGTACTTC
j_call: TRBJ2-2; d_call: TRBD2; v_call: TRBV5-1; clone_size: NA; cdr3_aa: CASRRTSGNTGELFF; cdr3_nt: TGCGCCAGCCGACGGACTAGCGGAAACACCGGGGAGCTGTTTTTT
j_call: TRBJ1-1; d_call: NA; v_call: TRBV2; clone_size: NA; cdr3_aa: CASTSGTRNTEAFF; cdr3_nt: TGTGCCAGCACATCCGGGACAAGAAACACTGAAGCTTTCTTT
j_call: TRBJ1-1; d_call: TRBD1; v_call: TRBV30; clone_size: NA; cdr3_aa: CAWSPTQGAAAFF; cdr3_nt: TGTGCCTGGAGCCCCACCCAGGGGGCAGCAGCTTTCTTT
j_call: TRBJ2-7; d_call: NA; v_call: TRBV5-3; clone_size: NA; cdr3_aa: CARSLWAQKDF; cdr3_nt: TGTGCCAGAAGCTTGTGGGCCCAGAAGGACTTC